This entry lists 24 T cell receptor beta chains sequenced from one sample in a study of a mutant IDH1 vaccine in newly diagnosed glioma. Sequencing was performed with immunoSEQ multiplex PCR; in TCRdb, only in-frame clones are kept and a portion is missing. Among 85,000 to 100,000 clones listed, around three quarters were seen once. Regarding time point: baseline, week 1 (first vaccination visit). Treatment specified: pre-vaccination baseline after standard-of-care therapy. The sequences come from PBMCs, collected from a glioma patient treated with radiotherapy, temozolomide or both. The origin of the receptors is a man aged 35-49 years with glioma.

This clone appeared once. V gene TRBV6-5 combines with J gene TRBJ2-5; D is undetermined. With 0 bases removed from V and 2 bases from J, the gap between germline ends came to 7 bases. The CDR3 is made up of 14 amino acids. Germline values: CDR1 MNHEY, CDR2 SVGAGI. This CDR3 is CASSYSIRQETQYF. The CDR3 DNA sequence: TGTGCCAGCAGTTACTCGATCAGACAAGAGACCCAGTACTTC.

The chain carries TRBV5-1 and TRBJ1-5; D gene ambiguous. V was pared by 2 bases and J by 0 bases, with 9 bases between. In germline, CDR1 is SGHRS, CDR2 YFSETQ. This CDR3 is 15 amino acids long. In nucleotides, the CDR3 is TGCGCCAGCAGCTTTGAGGGCCGTAGCAATCAGCCCCAGCATTTT. It specifies CASSFEGRSNQPQHF. Supplemented by reference TRBV5-1 and TRBJ1-5, the full variable domain reads KAGVTQTPRYLIKTRGQQVTLSCSPISGHRSVSWYQQTPGQGLQFLFEYFSETQRNKGNFPGRFSGRQFSNSRSEMNVSTLELGDSALYLCASSFEGRSNQPQHFGDGTRLSIL.

This clone was seen only once. This sequence joins TRBV6-1 and TRBJ1-1; 8 nucleotides align to TRBD1. CDR3 size: 15 residues. Germline values: CDR1 MNHNS, CDR2 SASEGT. The J segment lost 0 bases and the V segment lost 4 bases, leaving 4 bases of the junction unmatched. CDR3 in amino acids: CASSVYRGVNTEAFF. In DNA, the CDR3 is TGTGCCAGCAGTGTATACAGGGGGGTGAACACTGAAGCTTTCTTT.

This clone was seen a handful of times. V gene TRBV10-1 combines with J gene TRBJ2-2; no clear D. Trimming removed 3 bases from V and 7 bases from J, with 3 bases in between. This CDR3 spans 11 amino acids. Germline loops: CDR1 WNHNN, CDR2 SYGVQD (reference sequence). CDR3 sequence: CASSDGGELFF. The DNA of the CDR3 is TGCGCCAGCAGTGACGGCGGGGAGCTGTTTTTT.

CDR3 nucleotide sequence: TGTGCCTGGAAAAAGGACTTCTCCTACGAGCAGTACTTC. The encoded protein is CAWKKDFSYEQYF. The J gene is TRBJ2-7, the V gene TRBV30; tentative D call: TRBD2 (5 bases). V was clipped by 4 bases and J by 0 bases, with 10 bases between them. The CDR3 extends over 13 amino acids. Germline loops: CDR1 GTSNPN, CDR2 SVGIG (reference sequence).

This chain links TRBV6-6 with TRBJ1-2, with D perhaps TRBD1 (6 bases). V was trimmed by 3 bases and J by 8 bases, leaving 7 bases between them. This CDR3 comprises 11 residues. Germline CDR1 reads MNHNY; CDR2 reads SVGAGI (reference sequence). CDR3 residues: CASSYRGGYTF. The CDR3 DNA follows: TGTGCCAGCAGTTATAGGGGGGGCTACACCTTC.

This clone was detected only once. This chain uses TRBV6-1 with TRBJ1-3; the D is unclear. The ends were cut back, 5 bases at V and 0 bases at J, with 8 bases in the middle. Germline CDR1 MNHNS, CDR2 SASEGT. The CDR3 is made up of 14 amino acids. The CDR3 loop reads CASSNVLSGNTIYF. The DNA for the CDR3 is TGTGCCAGCAGTAATGTCCTCTCTGGAAACACCATATATTTT.

CDR3 region: CASSLEYGATNEKLFF. CDR3 in DNA: TGTGCCAGCAGCTTAGAATACGGAGCCACTAATGAAAAACTGTTTTTT. This chain joins TRBV11-2 and TRBJ1-4; D is uncertain. V was cut by 0 bases and J by 2 bases, with 10 bases left in between. The germline gives CDR1 SGHAT, CDR2 FQNNGV. The CDR3 loop spans 16 amino acids.

This clone was seen a few times. This sequence joins TRBV7-3 and TRBJ2-1; 11 bases line up with TRBD2. The germline V gene encodes CDR1 SGHTA and CDR2 FQGTGA. Losses at the gene ends were 3 bases for V and 4 bases for J; bases not matched to a gene: 5. CDR3 length equals 16 residues. The CDR3 sequence: CASSLTTSGKYNEQFF. CDR3 DNA: TGTGCCAGCAGCTTGACGACTAGCGGGAAGTACAATGAGCAGTTCTTC.

The chain recombines TRBV15 with TRBJ1-2; D is uncertain. CDR1 LNHNV and CDR2 YYDKDF come from the germline V gene (reference sequence). The CDR3 is 14 amino acids. V gave up 3 bases and J gave up 3 bases, with 11 bases separating them. The CDR3 DNA follows: TGTGCCACCAGCAGGGGTCCGTTGGACTATGGCTACACCTTC. Protein product: CATSRGPLDYGYTF.

The chain combines TRBV7-6 with TRBJ1-6; D might be TRBD1 (5 bases). V was trimmed by 1 base and J by 6 bases, leaving 10 bases between them. The germline CDR1 and CDR2 sequences are SGHVS and FNYEAQ. The CDR3 contains 15 residues. CDR3 residues: CASSLDLRANSPLHF. CDR3 nucleotide sequence: TGTGCCAGCAGCTTAGACCTCAGGGCTAATTCACCCCTCCACTTT.

The chain has TRBV6-5 and TRBJ1-2; D might be TRBD1 (6 bases). Germline V gives CDR1 MNHEY, CDR2 SVGAGI. The V end lost 6 bases, the J end lost 6 bases, and 17 bases lay between the germline ends. The CDR3 spans 14 residues. The CDR3 bases are TGTGCCAGCAGCCCTTACAGGGCGGGGGATGGCTACACCTTC. Protein sequence: CASSPYRAGDGYTF.

The rearrangement links TRBV29-1 to TRBJ2-1; TRBD1 matches 11 bases. The germline gives CDR1 SQVTM, CDR2 ANQGSEA. V lost 4 bases and J lost 10; bases outside the gene matches: 9. CDR3 size: 14 residues. The CDR3 reads CSVGRTGGGTEQFF. The CDR3 region has the DNA TGCAGCGTTGGTAGGACAGGGGGCGGAACGGAGCAGTTCTTC.

J is TRBJ1-2 and V is TRBV29-1; TRBD1 matches 7 bases. V lost 6 bases, J lost 4 bases, and 11 bases stayed unmatched. The CDR3 runs to 14 residues. Per the germline V gene, CDR1 is SQVTM and CDR2 is ANQGSEA. The CDR3 nucleotides read TGCAGCGTCTGGAGAGGGGGCGCTTTCTATGGCTACACCTTC. Translation gives CSVWRGGAFYGYTF.

In this sample, this clone turned up a few times. The V gene is TRBV4-2, the J gene TRBJ1-1; 9 nucleotides agree with TRBD1. The CDR3 has 15 residues. The V and J ends lost 5 bases and 2 bases, in that order; junction bases with no gene match: 6. Per germline, CDR1 LGHNA and CDR2 YNFKEQ. The CDR3 sequence is CASSTGGIANTEAFF. CDR3 bases: TGTGCCAGCAGCACAGGGGGCATAGCAAACACTGAAGCTTTCTTT.

CDR3 bases: TGTGCCAGCAGTTACGCACAGGGGCACCTCTACGAGCAGTACTTC. This codes for CASSYAQGHLYEQYF. The chain recombines TRBV28 with TRBJ2-7; TRBD1 matches at 7 bases. Germline-derived CDR1 and CDR2 are MDHEN and SYDVKM. The V and J ends lost 4 bases and 3 bases, in that order; junction bases with no gene match: 9. This CDR3 region has 15 residues. The whole variable domain, filled in from reference TRBV28 and TRBJ2-7, reads DVKVTQSSRYLVKRTGEKVFLECVQDMDHENMFWYRQDPGLGLRLIYFSYDVKMKEKGDIPEGYSVSREKKERFSLILESASTNQTSMYLCASSYAQGHLYEQYFGPGTRLTVT.

The chain employs TRBV5-4 and TRBJ2-1, with a tentative D call TRBD2 (5 bases). The germline V gene encodes CDR1 SGHNT and CDR2 YYREEE (reference sequence). The V end was cut by 2 bases, the J end by 4 bases, with 19 bases between. The CDR3 runs to 17 residues. CDR3 coding DNA: TGTGCCAGCAGCTTTTACGGTTCGGGGATTAGATACAATGAGCAGTTCTTC. This translates into CASSFYGSGIRYNEQFF. Together with reference TRBV5-4 and TRBJ2-1, the CDR3 gives the full variable domain: ETGVTQSPTHLIKTRGQQVTLRCSSQSGHNTVSWYQQALGQGPQFIFQYYREEENGRGNFPPRFSGLQFPNYSSELNVNALELDDSALYLCASSFYGSGIRYNEQFFGPGTRLTVL.

The chain links TRBV5-1 to TRBJ1-1, with 9 bases identical to TRBD1. V shed 0 bases and J 2 bases; nucleotides not matched to a gene: 8. This CDR3 spans 17 amino acids. Germline V CDR1 and CDR2: SGHRS, YFSETQ. Here the CDR3 DNA reads TGCGCCAGCAGCTTGGTGTTTAACAGGGGGCTTAACACTGAAGCTTTCTTT. It codes for CASSLVFNRGLNTEAFF.

The V call is TRBV28, the J call TRBJ2-3, with D tentatively TRBD1 (5 bases). Between the trimmed V and J ends, which lost 7 bases and 2 bases, there was a span of 10 bases. From germline, CDR1 is MDHEN and CDR2 SYDVKM. This CDR3 has 13 amino acids. The CDR3 bases are TGTGCCAGCAAGGGCGGACACACAGATACGCAGTATTTT. It translates to CASKGGHTDTQYF.

The chain has TRBV10-3 and TRBJ2-3; tentative D call: TRBD2 (6 bases). Germline V gene sequence: CDR1 ENHRY, CDR2 SYGVKD. V was cut by 4 bases and J by 11 bases, with 22 bases left in between. The CDR3 extends over 15 amino acids. The DNA for the CDR3 is TGTGCCATCAGTGCAGGGAAAGGAGGGTCGTTGATGCAGTATTTT. This encodes CAISAGKGGSLMQYF.

The CDR3 region has the DNA TGTGCCAGCAGTACAGTTTACAATCAGCCCCAGCATTTT. It yields the protein CASSTVYNQPQHF. The gene calls are TRBV7-2 and TRBJ1-5; D call uncertain. The V end lost 6 bases, the J end lost 3 bases, and 9 bases lay between the germline ends. This CDR3 is built from 13 residues. Looked up from germline, CDR1 is SGHTA and CDR2 is FQGNSA.

V and J are TRBV7-3 and TRBJ2-3; no definite D call. Deletions cut 2 bases from V and 0 bases from J, with 9 bases between. CDR1 and CDR2 (germline): SGHTA, FQGTGA. The CDR3 has 15 residues. CDR3 sequence (DNA): TGTGCCAGCAGCTTAGGGGTGTCTAGCACAGATACGCAGTATTTT. Its protein is CASSLGVSSTDTQYF. Variable domain in full (rest from reference TRBV7-3 and TRBJ2-3): GAGVSQTPSNKVTEKGKYVELRCDPISGHTALYWYRQSLGQGPEFLIYFQGTGAADDSGLPNDRFFAVRPEGSVSTLKIQRTERGDSAVYLCASSLGVSSTDTQYFGPGTRLTVL.

This chain connects TRBV7-2 to TRBJ1-5, with D unresolved. V was cut by 1 base and J by 2 bases, with 9 bases left in between. CDR1 is SGHTA, CDR2 FQGNSA, per germline. The CDR3 length is 15 residues. This CDR3 is CASSLGGIRNQPQHF. In DNA form, the CDR3 reads TGTGCCAGCAGCTTAGGGGGTATCCGCAATCAGCCCCAGCATTTT.

The CDR3 DNA sequence: TGTGCCTGGAGCGGGGGTCGAAGCACAGATACGCAGTATTTT. Translated, it gives CAWSGGRSTDTQYF. This sequence joins TRBV30 and TRBJ2-3, with D perhaps TRBD2 (6 bases). CDR3 length equals 14 residues. Looked up from germline, CDR1 is GTSNPN and CDR2 is SVGIG (reference sequence). V dropped 3 bases and J dropped 0 bases, with 10 bases sitting between them.